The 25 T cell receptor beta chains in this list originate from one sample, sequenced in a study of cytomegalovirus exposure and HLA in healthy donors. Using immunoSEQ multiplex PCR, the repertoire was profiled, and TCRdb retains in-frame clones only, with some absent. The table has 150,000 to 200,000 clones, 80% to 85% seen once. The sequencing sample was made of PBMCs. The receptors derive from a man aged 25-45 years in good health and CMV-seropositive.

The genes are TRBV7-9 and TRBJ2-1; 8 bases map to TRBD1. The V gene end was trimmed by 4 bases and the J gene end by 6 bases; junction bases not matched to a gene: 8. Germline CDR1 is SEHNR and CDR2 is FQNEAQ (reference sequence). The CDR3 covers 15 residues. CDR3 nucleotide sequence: TGTGCCAGCAGCTCGGGACAGGCCACGTCCAATGAGCAGTTCTTC. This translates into CASSSGQATSNEQFF.

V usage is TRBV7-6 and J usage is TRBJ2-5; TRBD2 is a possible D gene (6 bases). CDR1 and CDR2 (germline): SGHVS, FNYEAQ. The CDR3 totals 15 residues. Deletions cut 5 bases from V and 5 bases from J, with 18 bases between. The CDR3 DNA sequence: TGTGCCAGCAGCGAGGGGACTCGACGTGGTGAGACCCAGTACTTC. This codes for CASSEGTRRGETQYF.

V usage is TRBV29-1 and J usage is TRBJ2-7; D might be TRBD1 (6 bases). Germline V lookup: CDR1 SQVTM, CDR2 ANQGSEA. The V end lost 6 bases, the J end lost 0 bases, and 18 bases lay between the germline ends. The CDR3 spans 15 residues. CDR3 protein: CSVESTGPLSYEQYF. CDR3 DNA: TGCAGCGTAGAATCGACAGGTCCCCTCTCCTACGAGCAGTACTTC.

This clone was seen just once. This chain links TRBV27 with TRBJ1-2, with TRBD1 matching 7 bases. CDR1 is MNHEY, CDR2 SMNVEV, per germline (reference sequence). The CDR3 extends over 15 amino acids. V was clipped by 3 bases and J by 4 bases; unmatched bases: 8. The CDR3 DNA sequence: TGTGCCAGCAGTTTCCGACAGGGAGCGGTCTATGGCTACACCTTC. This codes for CASSFRQGAVYGYTF.

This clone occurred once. Written as DNA, the CDR3 is TGCGCCAGCAGCTTGGGGACACAGGGTTATGAGGGCTACACCTTC. Its protein product is CASSLGTQGYEGYTF. This sequence joins TRBV5-1 and TRBJ1-2; TRBD1 is a possible D gene (6 bases). Germline CDR1 reads SGHRS; CDR2 reads YFSETQ. The V gene lost 0 bases and the J gene lost 8 bases, with 17 bases spanning the gap. The CDR3 is made up of 15 amino acids. The whole variable domain, filled in from reference TRBV5-1 and TRBJ1-2, reads KAGVTQTPRYLIKTRGQQVTLSCSPISGHRSVSWYQQTPGQGLQFLFEYFSETQRNKGNFPGRFSGRQFSNSRSEMNVSTLELGDSALYLCASSLGTQGYEGYTFGSGTRLTVV.

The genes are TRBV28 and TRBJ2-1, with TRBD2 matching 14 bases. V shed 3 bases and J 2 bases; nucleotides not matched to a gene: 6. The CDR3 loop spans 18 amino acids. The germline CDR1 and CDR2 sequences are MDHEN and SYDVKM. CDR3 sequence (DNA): TGTGCCAGCAGTTTCAGACTAGCGGGAGGGCCTCCCTACAATGAGCAGTTCTTC. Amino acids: CASSFRLAGGPPYNEQFF. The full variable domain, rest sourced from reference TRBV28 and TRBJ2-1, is DVKVTQSSRYLVKRTGEKVFLECVQDMDHENMFWYRQDPGLGLRLIYFSYDVKMKEKGDIPEGYSVSREKKERFSLILESASTNQTSMYLCASSFRLAGGPPYNEQFFGPGTRLTVL.

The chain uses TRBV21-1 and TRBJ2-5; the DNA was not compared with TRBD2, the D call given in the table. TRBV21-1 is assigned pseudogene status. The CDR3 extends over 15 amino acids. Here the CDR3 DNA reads TGTGCCAGCCGCGGGAGATTCTTTCCCCAGGGGACCCAGTACTTC. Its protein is CASRGRFFPQGTQYF.

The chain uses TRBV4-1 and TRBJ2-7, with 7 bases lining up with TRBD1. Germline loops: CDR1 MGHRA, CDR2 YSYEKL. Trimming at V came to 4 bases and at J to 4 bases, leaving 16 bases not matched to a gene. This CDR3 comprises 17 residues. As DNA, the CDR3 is TGCGCCAGCAGCCTCGGGACAGATTCGGCGTCGATTTACGAGCAGTACTTC. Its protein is CASSLGTDSASIYEQYF.

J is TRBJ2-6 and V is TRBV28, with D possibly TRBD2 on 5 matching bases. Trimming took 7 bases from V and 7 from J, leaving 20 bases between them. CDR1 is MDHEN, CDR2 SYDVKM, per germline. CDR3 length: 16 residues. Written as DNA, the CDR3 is TGTGCCAGCACCCCGTGGAGCCGGGGTAACGCCAACGTCCTGACTTTC. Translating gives CASTPWSRGNANVLTF.

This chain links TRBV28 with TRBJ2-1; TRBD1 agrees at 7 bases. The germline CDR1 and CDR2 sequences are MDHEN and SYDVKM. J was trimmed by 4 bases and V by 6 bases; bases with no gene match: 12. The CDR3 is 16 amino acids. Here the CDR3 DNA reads TGTGCCAGCAGCTCTCCGACAGGGAGTGGGTACAATGAGCAGTTCTTC. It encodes CASSSPTGSGYNEQFF.

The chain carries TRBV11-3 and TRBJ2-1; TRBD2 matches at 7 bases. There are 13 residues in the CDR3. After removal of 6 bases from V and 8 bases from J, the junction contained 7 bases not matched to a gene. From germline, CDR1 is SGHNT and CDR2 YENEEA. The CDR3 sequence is CASSAGEAHEQFF. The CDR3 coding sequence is TGTGCCAGCAGTGCGGGAGAGGCCCATGAGCAGTTCTTC.

As DNA, the CDR3 is TGTGCCAGCAGGGCAAGCGGGAGGTGGACAGATACGCAGTATTTT. It encodes CASRASGRWTDTQYF. V and J are TRBV27 and TRBJ2-3; TRBD2 agrees at 9 bases. V trimming: 6 bases; J trimming: 3 bases; junction bases outside the gene matches: 7. This CDR3 contains 15 residues. Per the germline V gene, CDR1 is MNHEY and CDR2 is SMNVEV (reference sequence).

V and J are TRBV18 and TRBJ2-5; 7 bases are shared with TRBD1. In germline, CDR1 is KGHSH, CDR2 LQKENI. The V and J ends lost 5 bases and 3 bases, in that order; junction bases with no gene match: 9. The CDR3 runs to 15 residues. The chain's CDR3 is CASSARSGTEETQYF. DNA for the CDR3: TGTGCCAGCTCAGCTAGGTCCGGGACAGAAGAGACCCAGTACTTC.

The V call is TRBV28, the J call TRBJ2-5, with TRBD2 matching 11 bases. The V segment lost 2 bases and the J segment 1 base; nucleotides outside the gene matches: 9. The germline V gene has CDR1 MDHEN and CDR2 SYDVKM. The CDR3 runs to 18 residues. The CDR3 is CASSLGLAGGGFQETQYF. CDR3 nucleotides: TGTGCCAGCAGTTTAGGGCTAGCGGGGGGCGGATTCCAAGAGACCCAGTACTTC.

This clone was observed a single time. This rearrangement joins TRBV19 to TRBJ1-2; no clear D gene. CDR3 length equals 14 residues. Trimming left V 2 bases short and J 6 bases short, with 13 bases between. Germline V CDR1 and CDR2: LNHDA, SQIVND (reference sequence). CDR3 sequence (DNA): TGTGCCAGTAGTATATCCAGTAATTCCAATGGCTACACCTTC. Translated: CASSISSNSNGYTF.

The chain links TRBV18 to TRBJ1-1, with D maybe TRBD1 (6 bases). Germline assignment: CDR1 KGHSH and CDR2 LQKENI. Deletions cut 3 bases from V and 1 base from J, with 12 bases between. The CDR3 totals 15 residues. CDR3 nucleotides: TGTGCCAGCTCACCCGGACAGCAATGGAACACTGAAGCTTTCTTT. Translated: CASSPGQQWNTEAFF.

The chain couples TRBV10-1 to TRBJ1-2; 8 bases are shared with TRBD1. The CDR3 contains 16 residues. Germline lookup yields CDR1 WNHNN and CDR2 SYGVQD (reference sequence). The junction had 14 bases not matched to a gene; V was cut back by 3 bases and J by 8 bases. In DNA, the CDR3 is TGCGCCAGCAGTGACGGGCTGGCAGGGGGCTTCGGGGGCTACACCTTC. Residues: CASSDGLAGGFGGYTF.

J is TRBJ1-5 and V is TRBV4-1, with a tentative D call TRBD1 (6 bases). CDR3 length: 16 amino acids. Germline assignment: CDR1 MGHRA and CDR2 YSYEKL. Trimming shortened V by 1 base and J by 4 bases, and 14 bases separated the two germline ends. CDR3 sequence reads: CASSQVGHALNQPQHF. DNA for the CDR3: TGCGCCAGCAGCCAAGTGGGACATGCATTGAATCAGCCCCAGCATTTT.

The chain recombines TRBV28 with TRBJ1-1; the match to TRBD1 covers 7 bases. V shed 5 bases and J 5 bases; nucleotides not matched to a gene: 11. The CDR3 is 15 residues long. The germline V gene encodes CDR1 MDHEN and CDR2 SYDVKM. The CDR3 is CASSPLWAGGTEAFF. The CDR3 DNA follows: TGTGCCAGCAGTCCATTATGGGCAGGGGGGACTGAAGCTTTCTTT.

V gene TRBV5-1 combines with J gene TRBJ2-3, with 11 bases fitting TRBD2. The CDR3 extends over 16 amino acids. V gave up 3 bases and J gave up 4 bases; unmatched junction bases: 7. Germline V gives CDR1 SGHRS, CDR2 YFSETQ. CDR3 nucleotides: TGCGCCAGCAGCTCCTTAGCGGGAGGGCGATCAGATACGCAGTATTTT. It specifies CASSSLAGGRSDTQYF.

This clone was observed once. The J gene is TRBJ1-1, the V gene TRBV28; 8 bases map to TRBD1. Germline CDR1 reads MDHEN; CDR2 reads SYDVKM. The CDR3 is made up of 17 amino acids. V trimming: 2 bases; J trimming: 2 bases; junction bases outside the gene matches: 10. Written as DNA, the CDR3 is TGTGCCAGCAGTTTACCCCAGGGGGCGAGGGGTAACACTGAAGCTTTCTTT. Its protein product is CASSLPQGARGNTEAFF.

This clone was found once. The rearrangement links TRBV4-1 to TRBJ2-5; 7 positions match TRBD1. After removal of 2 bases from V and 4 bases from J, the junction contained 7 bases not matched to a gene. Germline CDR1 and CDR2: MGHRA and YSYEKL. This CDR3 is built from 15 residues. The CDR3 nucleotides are TGCGCCAGCAGCCAATGGCAGGGGGTTGGAGAGACCCAGTACTTC. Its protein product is CASSQWQGVGETQYF.

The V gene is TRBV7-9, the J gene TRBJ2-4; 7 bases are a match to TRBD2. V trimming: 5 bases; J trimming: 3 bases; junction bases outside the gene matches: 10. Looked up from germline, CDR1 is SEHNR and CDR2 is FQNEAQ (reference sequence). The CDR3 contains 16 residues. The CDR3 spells CASSPGTGRVKNIQYF. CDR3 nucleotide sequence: TGTGCCAGCAGCCCAGGGACGGGGAGGGTCAAAAACATTCAGTACTTC. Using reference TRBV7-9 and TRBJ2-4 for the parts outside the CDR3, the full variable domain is DTGVSQNPRHKITKRGQNVTFRCDPISEHNRLYWYRQTLGQGPEFLTYFQNEAQLEKSRLLSDRFSAERPKGSFSTLEIQRTEQGDSAMYLCASSPGTGRVKNIQYFGAGTRLSVL.

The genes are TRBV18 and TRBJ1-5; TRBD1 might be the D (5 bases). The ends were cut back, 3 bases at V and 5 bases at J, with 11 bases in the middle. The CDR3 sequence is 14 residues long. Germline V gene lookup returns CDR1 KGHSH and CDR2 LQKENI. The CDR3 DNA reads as TGTGCCAGCTCACCCACAGAAGGGGATCAGCCCCAGCATTTT. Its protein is CASSPTEGDQPQHF.

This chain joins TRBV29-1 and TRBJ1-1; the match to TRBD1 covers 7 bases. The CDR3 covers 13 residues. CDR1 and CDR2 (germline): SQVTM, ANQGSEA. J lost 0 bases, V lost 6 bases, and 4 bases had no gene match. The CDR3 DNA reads TGCAGCGTAACCGGGACAGTGAACACTGAAGCTTTCTTT. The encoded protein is CSVTGTVNTEAFF.